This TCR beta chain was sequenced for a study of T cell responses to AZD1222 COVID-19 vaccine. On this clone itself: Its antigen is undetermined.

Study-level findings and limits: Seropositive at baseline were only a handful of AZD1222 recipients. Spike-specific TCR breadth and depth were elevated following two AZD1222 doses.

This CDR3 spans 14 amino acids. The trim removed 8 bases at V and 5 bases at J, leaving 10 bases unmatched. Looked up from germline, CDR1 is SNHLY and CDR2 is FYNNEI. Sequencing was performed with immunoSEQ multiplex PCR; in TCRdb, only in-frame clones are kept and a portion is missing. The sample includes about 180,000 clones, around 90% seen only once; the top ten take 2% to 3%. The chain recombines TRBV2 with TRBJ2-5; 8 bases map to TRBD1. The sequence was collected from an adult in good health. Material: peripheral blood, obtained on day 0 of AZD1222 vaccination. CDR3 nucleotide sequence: TGTGCCAGCTGGGGGACAGGCCGGATGGAGACCCAGTACTTC. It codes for CASWGTGRMETQYF.